This TCR beta chain stems from a study of beta chain features in type 1 diabetes. The germline CDR1 and CDR2 sequences are SGHTA and FQGTGA. The CDR3 contains 14 residues. V lost 0 bases and J lost 6; bases outside the gene matches: 4. This clone was recorded at least ten times. Its target is unknown. Investigators reverse transcribed all isolated RNA, so they sequenced expressed TCRB transcripts. Clones were sequenced by immunoSEQ multiplex PCR, and TCRdb holds only the in-frame ones, with some missing. The table has roughly 150,000 clones, around 7.8% seen once; the top ten hold 0.94%. Markers CD45RO/CCR7/CD25/CD127/CD95/CD27 served to sort CD4+ naive, central memory, regulatory and stem cell-like memory cells. Study-wide results and limits: Here, the possible influence of HLA type (on TCRB rearrangement) remained unresolved. Naive, central memory and Treg TCRB repertoires appeared more alike in patients than in healthy donors. When Type 1 diabetes patients were examined, their TCRB CDR3s proved moderately but significantly shorter in all four CD4+ subsets.

The clonotype comes from a woman aged 35 to 49 with type 1 diabetes. This chain connects TRBV7-3 to TRBJ2-7; TRBD1 matches 8 bases. The material sequenced was central memory CD4+ T cells from blood. In DNA, the CDR3 is TGTGCCAGCAGCTTAACGCAGGGGGCCCCCGAGCAGTACTTC. Its translation is CASSLTQGAPEQYF.